This T cell receptor (beta chain) was observed in a study of cytomegalovirus exposure and HLA in healthy donors. Study in general: Within an early data release were around 87 million unique TCRs drawn from HLA-typed donors. Study findings and constraints: The study designated fewer than 200 TCR beta chains cytomegalovirus-associated. CMV antigen specificity was confirmed in vitro for a few CMV-associated chains.

In the case of this clone: The target antigen is unknown.

Amplification used 60 Vbeta primers and 13 Jbeta primers. Clones were sequenced by immunoSEQ multiplex PCR, and TCRdb holds only the in-frame ones, with some missing. The sample lists roughly 200,000 clones, over 80% seen once, with roughly 0.7% in the top ten. CDR1 is SGHVS, CDR2 FQNEAQ, per germline. V was pared by 5 bases and J by 4 bases, with 9 bases of the junction left unmatched. This CDR3 spans 16 amino acids. Sequenced: PBMCs. The receptor was derived from a boy aged 2 to 10 in good health and CMV-seronegative. The chain is built from TRBV7-8 and TRBJ2-1; 9 bases agree with TRBD2. The DNA for the CDR3 is TGTGCCAGCAGCCTCCAAGGGCGGGGGGGATACAATGAGCAGTTCTTC. This translates into CASSLQGRGGYNEQFF. The full variable domain, its missing parts supplied by reference TRBV7-8 and TRBJ2-1, is GAGVSQSPRYKVAKRGQDVALRCDPISGHVSLFWYQQALGQGPEFLTYFQNEAQLDKSGLPSDRFFAERPEGSVSTLKIQRTQQEDSAVYLCASSLQGRGGYNEQFFGPGTRLTVL.